This TCR beta chain is drawn from a study of shared clonotypes between healthy human individuals. CD45RA+ naive and CD45RA-negative memory subsets were separated from CD4+ cells. For each subset, genomic DNA was distributed in equal portions over several immunoSEQ plates. Clones were sequenced by immunoSEQ multiplex PCR, and TCRdb holds only the in-frame ones, with some missing. The sample lists about 1 million clones, around 76% occurring once. CDR1 SNHLY and CDR2 FYNNEI come from the germline V gene. J was trimmed by 6 bases and V by 6 bases; bases with no gene match: 12. The length of the CDR3 is 15 residues. This clone was detected only a few times. Its antigen is unknown. Broader study findings: The four-donor shared clonotypes exceeded non-shared clonotypes in generation probability, with non-shared ones scoring lower. The low donor count limited represented genetic and exposure-history diversity.

The receptor was isolated from a man between 18 and 35 years old in good health. The specimen was memory CD4+ T cells sorted from blood. Subset defined: CD45RA-negative fraction. The chain combines TRBV2 with TRBJ1-1; 8 bases are a match to TRBD1. CDR3 amino acids: CASSREGQGNAEAFF. Here the CDR3 DNA reads TGTGCCAGCAGCCGCGAAGGACAGGGAAACGCTGAAGCTTTCTTT.